The 21 T cell receptor beta chains reported below all come from one sample, sequenced in a study of Ad26.COV2.S vaccination and SARS-CoV-2 variants. Treatment defined: 15 to 20 received Ad26.COV2.S at low or high dose, single or two shots; about 5 received placebo; per-sample allocation not given. Sampling was performed 63 days after the first vaccine or placebo injection. TCRdb's copy holds only in-frame clones and misses some; the assay was immunoSEQ multiplex PCR. The data contain about 420,000 clones, around nine tenths of them singletons. Sequenced here: peripheral blood, sampled in a trial of Ad26.COV2.S vaccine versus placebo. Receptor source: a person between 18 and 65 years old who received the Ad26.COV2.S COVID-19 vaccine or a placebo.

The genes are TRBV6-5 and TRBJ2-2; D gene ambiguous. CDR3 size: 13 residues. Per germline, CDR1 MNHEY and CDR2 SVGAGI. V lost 6 bases, J lost 6 bases, and 11 bases lay in between. Written as DNA, the CDR3 is TGTGCCAGCAGGATCGACCCCGCCGGGGAGCTGTTTTTT. As protein: CASRIDPAGELFF.

This chain uses TRBV9 with TRBJ2-5; D is unclear. The ends were cut back, 0 bases at V and 4 bases at J, with 10 bases in the middle. From germline, CDR1 is SGDLS and CDR2 YYNGEE. The CDR3 consists of 14 residues. The chain's CDR3 is CASSVDTALETQYF. Written as DNA, the CDR3 is TGTGCCAGCAGCGTAGACACAGCCTTAGAGACCCAGTACTTC.

The genes are TRBV27 and TRBJ1-2, with D perhaps matching TRBD1 (6 bases). Trimming shortened V by 5 bases and J by 6 bases, and 10 bases separated the two germline ends. CDR3 length equals 12 residues. From germline, CDR1 is MNHEY and CDR2 SMNVEV (reference sequence). CDR3 bases: TGTGCCAGCAGTGGGGGGCTAAATGGCTACACCTTC. Residues: CASSGGLNGYTF.

The chain employs TRBV5-1 and TRBJ1-3; no definite D call. This CDR3 comprises 16 residues. CDR1 SGHRS and CDR2 YFSETQ come from the germline V gene. Trimming cost V 4 bases and J 0 bases, with 14 bases left between them. CDR3 nucleotide sequence: TGCGCCAGCAGCAACAAAGCCCTGAGCTCTGGAAACACCATATATTTT. It codes for CASSNKALSSGNTIYF.

The V and J genes are TRBV6-5 and TRBJ1-5; maybe TRBD1 (5 bases). CDR1 and CDR2 (germline): MNHEY, SVGAGI. This CDR3 has 15 residues. V lost 4 bases to trimming and J lost 2 bases, with 12 bases between them. In DNA form, the CDR3 reads TGTGCCAGCAGTTCCCGGGTGGGGGGCAATCAGCCCCAGCATTTT. This sequence encodes CASSSRVGGNQPQHF.

J is TRBJ2-7 and V is TRBV29-1, with D perhaps matching TRBD2 (7 bases). Germline V gene data show CDR1 as SQVTM and CDR2 as ANQGSEA. Trimming cost V 7 bases and J 4 bases, with 17 bases left between them. The CDR3 spans 13 residues. CDR3 bases: TGCAGCGCCACCGCGGGGGCGGGATACGAGCAGTACTTC. This gives the protein CSATAGAGYEQYF.

The chain combines TRBV2 with TRBJ1-2; TRBD1 agrees at 7 bases. The CDR3 is 14 residues long. Germline V CDR1 and CDR2: SNHLY, FYNNEI. V lost 6 bases to trimming and J lost 4 bases; unmatched junction nucleotides: 8. In nucleotides, the CDR3 is TGTGCCAGCAGACCGACAGGGTTATCCTATGGCTACACCTTC. It yields the protein CASRPTGLSYGYTF.

The V call is TRBV28, the J call TRBJ1-3; D unclear. The CDR3 has 14 amino acids. The ends were cut back, 3 bases at V and 0 bases at J, with 6 bases in the middle. Germline assignment: CDR1 MDHEN and CDR2 SYDVKM. This chain's CDR3 is CASSFAASGNTIYF. The CDR3 nucleotides read TGTGCCAGCAGTTTCGCGGCCTCTGGAAACACCATATATTTT.

This clone has ten or more counts. The CDR3 protein is CASSQGGGRGNYGYTF. The CDR3 DNA reads TGCGCCAGCAGCCAAGGAGGGGGCAGGGGCAACTATGGCTACACCTTC. V and J are TRBV4-1 and TRBJ1-2; TRBD1 matches at 7 bases. The germline gives CDR1 MGHRA, CDR2 YSYEKL. The length of the CDR3 is 16 residues. The ends lost 1 base at V and 2 bases at J; junction bases unmatched: 7.

In this sample, this clone turned up a few times. The rearrangement uses TRBV11-1 and TRBJ1-1; D unclear. V lost 3 bases and J lost 5, with 7 bases in between. CDR3 size: 12 residues. CDR1 is SGHAT, CDR2 FQDESV, per germline (reference sequence). The CDR3 sequence: CASSFSETEAFF. The CDR3 DNA reads TGTGCCAGCAGCTTTTCAGAGACTGAAGCTTTCTTT. Using reference TRBV11-1 and TRBJ1-1 for the parts outside the CDR3, the full variable domain is EAEVAQSPRYKITEKSQAVAFWCDPISGHATLYWYRQILGQGPELLVQFQDESVVDDSQLPKDRFSAERLKGVDSTLKIQPAELGDSAMYLCASSFSETEAFFGQGTRLTVV.

The chain recombines TRBV27 with TRBJ2-2, with a possible D match to TRBD1 (5 bases). CDR1 is MNHEY and CDR2 is SMNVEV in the germline V gene (reference sequence). The CDR3 runs 17 residues. V dropped 10 bases and J dropped 1 base, with 22 bases sitting between them. The CDR3 protein is CAIGADWGRQNTGELFF. CDR3 nucleotide sequence: TGTGCCATTGGCGCGGATTGGGGCAGGCAGAACACCGGGGAGCTGTTTTTT.

The V gene is TRBV7-2, the J gene TRBJ2-2, with 9 bases lining up with TRBD2. CDR3 length: 15 residues. Per germline, CDR1 SGHTA and CDR2 FQGNSA. The junction had 6 bases not matched to a gene; V was cut back by 5 bases and J by 5 bases. CDR3 DNA: TGTGCCAGCAGCGAACGCGGGGGGGAGACCGGGGAGCTGTTTTTT. It encodes CASSERGGETGELFF.

The chain uses TRBV18 and TRBJ2-5; 9 nucleotides line up with TRBD1. The CDR3 contains 14 residues. The junction had 6 bases not matched to a gene; V was cut back by 5 bases and J by 5 bases. Germline V gene sequence: CDR1 KGHSH, CDR2 LQKENI. The CDR3 region is CASSNTGGGETQYF. The CDR3 nucleotides read TGTGCCAGCTCAAACACAGGGGGCGGTGAGACCCAGTACTTC.

The chain uses TRBV18 and TRBJ1-1; D is undetermined. CDR1 is KGHSH and CDR2 is LQKENI in the germline V gene. Trimming pared 5 bases from V and 3 bases from J, leaving 10 bases between. There are 13 residues in the CDR3. The CDR3 loop reads CASSKNGDTEAFF. For the CDR3, the DNA is TGTGCCAGCTCAAAAAACGGGGACACTGAAGCTTTCTTT.

This rearrangement joins TRBV11-3 to TRBJ2-3, with unresolved D. The CDR3 spans 13 residues. Germline CDR1 is SGHNT and CDR2 is YENEEA. Deletions cut 0 bases from V and 5 bases from J, with 6 bases between. In DNA, the CDR3 is TGTGCCAGCAGCTTAGATCGGAGAGATACGCAGTATTTT. It encodes CASSLDRRDTQYF.

The chain couples TRBV24-1 to TRBJ2-7; D may be TRBD1 or TRBD2 (5 bases each). The V gene's germline CDR1 is KGHDR and CDR2 SFDVKD. CDR3 length equals 15 residues. Trimming pared 3 bases from V and 3 bases from J, leaving 14 bases between. CDR3 coding DNA: TGTGCCACCAGTGATGGGACCTTGGGAGACTACGAGCAGTACTTC. This translates into CATSDGTLGDYEQYF.

This clone was seen more than once but under ten times. This chain connects TRBV19 to TRBJ2-1, with TRBD2 matching 11 bases. V shed 2 bases, J shed 8 bases, and the junction held 5 bases outside the gene matches. The CDR3 contains 15 residues. Germline CDR1 is LNHDA and CDR2 is SQIVND (reference sequence). CDR3 DNA sequence: TGTGCCAGTAGTATAAGTAGCGGGGGGGCCTATGAGCAGTTCTTC. Amino acid sequence: CASSISSGGAYEQFF.

This chain joins TRBV19 and TRBJ1-2; 11 nucleotides align to TRBD1. V shed 3 bases, J shed 4 bases, and the junction held 4 bases outside the gene matches. Germline V gives CDR1 LNHDA, CDR2 SQIVND (reference sequence). The CDR3 has 15 amino acids. Here the CDR3 reads CASSILGTGGYGYTF. The CDR3 DNA reads as TGTGCCAGTAGTATTCTAGGGACAGGGGGCTATGGCTACACCTTC.

The chain joins TRBV28 to TRBJ1-2, with no clear D. The CDR3 contains 15 residues. The V gene lost 4 bases and the J gene lost 7 bases, with 19 bases spanning the gap. The germline CDR1 and CDR2 sequences are MDHEN and SYDVKM. Here the CDR3 reads CASSSLGVTRFGYTF. The DNA of the CDR3 is TGTGCCAGCAGTTCGCTCGGGGTCACGCGATTTGGCTACACCTTC.

The chain couples TRBV28 to TRBJ1-5; TRBD1 is a possible D gene (6 bases). The CDR3 contains 17 residues. The ends were cut back, 2 bases at V and 2 bases at J, with 16 bases in the middle. Germline assignment: CDR1 MDHEN and CDR2 SYDVKM. The CDR3 protein is CASSLGGLEGGNQPQHF. DNA of the CDR3: TGTGCCAGCAGTTTAGGGGGGCTCGAGGGTGGCAATCAGCCCCAGCATTTT.

The V gene is TRBV4-1, the J gene TRBJ2-7; 10 positions match TRBD1. Germline CDR1 and CDR2: MGHRA and YSYEKL. The CDR3 totals 17 residues. V lost 2 bases to trimming and J lost 4 bases; unmatched junction nucleotides: 11. CDR3 residues: CASSQRVKDRGFYEQYF. The CDR3, as DNA: TGCGCCAGCAGCCAAAGGGTCAAGGACAGGGGGTTTTACGAGCAGTACTTC.